This TCR beta chain was sequenced during a study of cytomegalovirus exposure and HLA in healthy donors. Whole-study context: Unique TCRs from HLA-typed donors, approximately 80 million of them, were held in an early data release.

Researchers ran the PCR with 60 Vbeta and 13 Jbeta primers. Sequencing used immunoSEQ multiplex PCR; TCRdb keeps in-frame clones, though not all of them. The sample lists some 130,000 clones; 77% were seen once. This clone was detected only once. After removal of 4 bases from V and 6 bases from J, the junction contained 10 bases not matched to a gene. CDR3 length: 16 residues. Germline CDR1 reads SGHTA; CDR2 reads FQGNSA. V usage is TRBV7-2 and J usage is TRBJ2-2, with 8 bases aligning to TRBD2. The sequence derives from a man aged 25 to 40 in good health and CMV-seronegative. The sample consisted of PBMCs. CDR3 DNA sequence: TGTGCCAGCAGCTCCATTCCAGCGGGAGCGGCCGGGGAGCTGTTTTTT. It is translated as CASSSIPAGAAGELFF.